This T cell receptor (beta chain) was recovered during a study of blood T cell repertoires in COVID-19. About the study: The cDNA or gDNA used as material had been derived from T cells, B-cell-depleted T cells, or PBMCs.

Donors of Cohort 3 who recovered were those that had two negative PCRs, clearance, or symptom resolution. Original processing methods: For nucleated cells, counts were estimated from reference gene primer amplification. Sequenced by immunoSEQ multiplex PCR; TCRdb stores in-frame clones only, minus some. The V and J calls and clone size are taken from that table; D and trimming were inferred from the DNA. The table has roughly 230,000 clones, approximately 84% seen once. V trimming: 2 bases; J trimming: 7 bases; junction bases outside the gene matches: 9. Germline V gene data show CDR1 as MDHEN and CDR2 as SYDVKM. The CDR3 has 16 amino acids.

The clonotype originates from a man in his fifties who had recovered from COVID-19. Sample: PBMCs or T cells enriched from blood (not recorded which). J is TRBJ1-4 and V is TRBV28, with 8 nucleotides matching TRBD1. The DNA of the CDR3 is TGTGCCAGCAGTTTAAACGCAGGGGGCGCGAGTGAAAAACTGTTTTTT. This codes for CASSLNAGGASEKLFF.